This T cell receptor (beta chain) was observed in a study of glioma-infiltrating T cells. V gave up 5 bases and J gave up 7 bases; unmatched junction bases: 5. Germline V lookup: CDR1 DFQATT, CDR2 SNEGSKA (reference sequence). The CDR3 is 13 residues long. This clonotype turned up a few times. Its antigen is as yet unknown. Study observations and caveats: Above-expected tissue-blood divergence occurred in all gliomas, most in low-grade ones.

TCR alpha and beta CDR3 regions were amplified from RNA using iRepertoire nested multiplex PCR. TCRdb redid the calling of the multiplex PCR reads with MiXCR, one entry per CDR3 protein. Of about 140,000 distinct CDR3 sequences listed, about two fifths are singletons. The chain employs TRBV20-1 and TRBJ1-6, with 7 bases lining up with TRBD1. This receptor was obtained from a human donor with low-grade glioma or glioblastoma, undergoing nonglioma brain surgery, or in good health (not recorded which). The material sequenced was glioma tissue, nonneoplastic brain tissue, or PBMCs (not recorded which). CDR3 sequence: CSASTGMNSPLHF. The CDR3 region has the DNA TGCAGTGCTTCGACAGGGATGAATTCACCCCTCCACTTT.